Below, one T cell receptor beta chain is given with its context. Regarding treatment: oral pan-JAK inhibitor, 5-10 mg twice daily. This sample is drawn from a study of CD8+ T cells in alopecia areata. Germline V CDR1 and CDR2: LGHNA, YSLEER. V lost 0 bases and J 8 bases, leaving 22 bases between the germline ends. The CDR3 runs to 17 residues. After isolation, RNA underwent reverse transcription to generate cDNA as the sequencing template. Only in-frame clones appear in the TCRdb table, and some are missing; sequencing was by immunoSEQ multiplex PCR. The data show 150,000 to 200,000 clones, approximately 61% seen once.

The rearrangement links TRBV4-3 to TRBJ1-2, with a possible D match to TRBD1 (6 bases). The receptor was derived from a human donor with alopecia areata. This specimen consisted of CD4+ T cells sorted from blood, obtained at week 24, from a patient treated with tofacitinib. The CDR3 spells CASSQDFGVGQPSGYTF. As DNA, the CDR3 is TGCGCCAGCAGCCAAGATTTTGGCGTGGGACAACCTTCAGGCTACACCTTC.